This is a list of T cell receptor beta chains from one sample in a study of neoadjuvant anti-PD-1 for oral cavity cancer. This table comes from immunoSEQ multiplex PCR, and its TCRdb copy is limited to in-frame clones, with some not included. The table has 14,000 or so clones, around 70% seen once. The sample here was PBMCs, taken before nivolumab (anti-PD-1) treatment. The receptor source for this set is a person aged 40 to 85 with oral cavity squamous cell carcinoma. Both conserved end residues are part of each CDR3. The D gene is left open where the match is weak. For some rows the clone size is stated as once, few or many, or as a class when expanded; others skip it.

v_gene	j_gene	abundance	d_gene	CDR3aa	CDR3nt
TRBV6-1	TRBJ2-2	NA	NA	CATGLRDTGELFF	TGTGCCACGGGACTCCGGGACACCGGGGAGCTGTTTTTT
TRBV5-5	TRBJ1-6	NA	NA	CASNSGRNNSPLHF	TGTGCCAGCAACTCAGGGAGAAATAATTCACCCCTCCACTTT
TRBV15	TRBJ2-7	once	NA	CATSRAESYEQYF	TGTGCCACCAGCAGAGCTGAGTCGTACGAGCAGTACTTC
TRBV10-1	TRBJ2-3	NA	NA	CASSLSHSGTQYF	TGCGCCAGCAGCCTTTCCCACTCGGGGACGCAGTATTTT
TRBV11-2	TRBJ2-6	NA	NA	CASSLAGANVLTF	TGTGCCAGCAGCTTAGCTGGGGCCAACGTCCTGACTTTC
TRBV28	TRBJ1-1	few	NA	CASSSRGAANTEAFF	TGTGCCAGCAGTTCCCGAGGTGCAGCGAACACTGAAGCTTTCTTT
TRBV6-1	TRBJ1-2	NA	NA	CASSPQGSGYGYTF	TGTGCCAGCAGCCCCCAGGGATCGGGGTATGGCTACACCTTC
TRBV19	TRBJ2-3	few	TRBD1	CASRVTGATDTQYF	TGTGCCAGTAGGGTGACAGGGGCAACAGATACGCAGTATTTT
TRBV4-1	TRBJ1-5	NA	TRBD1	CASSQERTGVQPQHF	TGCGCCAGCAGCCAAGAGAGGACAGGGGTTCAGCCCCAGCATTTT
TRBV15	TRBJ2-7	once	TRBD1	CATSKDRWSYEQYF	TGTGCCACCAGTAAGGACAGGTGGTCCTACGAGCAGTACTTC
TRBV5-4	TRBJ2-5	NA	NA	CASSPKDRETQYF	TGTGCCAGCAGTCCCAAGGACCGAGAGACCCAGTACTTC
TRBV2	TRBJ2-3	NA	NA	CASTTVAGSTQYF	TGTGCCAGCACTACGGTGGCGGGAAGTACGCAGTATTTT
TRBV5-8	TRBJ1-2	NA	TRBD1	CASSEQGAGYGYTF	TGTGCCAGCAGCGAACAGGGGGCCGGCTATGGCTACACCTTC
TRBV7-8	TRBJ1-2	NA	NA	CASSLRQGHGYTF	TGTGCCAGCAGCTTAAGGCAGGGGCATGGCTACACCTTC
TRBV28	TRBJ2-3	NA	NA	CASSGGEGRGRLDTQYF	TGTGCCAGCAGTGGCGGAGAGGGGCGGGGCAGACTAGATACGCAGTATTTT
TRBV28	TRBJ2-2	NA	TRBD1	CASSIPTGGNTGELFF	TGTGCCAGCAGCATCCCCACAGGGGGGAACACCGGGGAGCTGTTTTTT
TRBV7-2	TRBJ1-4	once	NA	CASSISGQRATNEKLFF	TGTGCCAGCAGCATATCGGGCCAGAGGGCAACTAATGAAAAACTGTTTTTT
TRBV6-1	TRBJ2-1	NA	NA	CASSEDTLPYNEQFF	TGTGCCAGCAGTGAAGATACTCTCCCTTACAATGAGCAGTTCTTC
TRBV27	TRBJ1-2	few	NA	CASSPQGLGNYGYTF	TGTGCCAGCAGTCCCCAGGGGTTGGGTAACTATGGCTACACCTTC
TRBV29-1	TRBJ2-7	NA	NA	CSVGVGGYEQYF	TGCAGCGTTGGAGTAGGGGGCTACGAGCAGTACTTC
TRBV19	TRBJ1-2	few	NA	CASSIPGKGGYTF	TGTGCCAGTAGTATCCCAGGGAAGGGTGGCTACACCTTC
TRBV19	TRBJ1-2	NA	TRBD1	CASSRADRGANYGYTF	TGTGCCAGTAGTAGAGCTGACAGGGGAGCTAACTATGGCTACACCTTC
TRBV6-4	TRBJ2-5	once	NA	CASSRDLLETQYF	TGTGCCAGCAGCCGGGACCTCTTGGAGACCCAGTACTTC
TRBV10-1	TRBJ1-1	few	TRBD1	CASSETGGGTEAFF	TGCGCCAGCAGTGAGACAGGGGGCGGTACTGAAGCTTTCTTT
TRBV4-1	TRBJ1-1	NA	TRBD1	CASSGTEQPPNTEAFF	TGCGCCAGCAGCGGGACAGAACAACCGCCGAACACTGAAGCTTTCTTT
TRBV18	TRBJ2-1	once	TRBD2	CASSPRTSQYNEQFF	TGTGCCAGCTCACCCCGGACTAGTCAATACAATGAGCAGTTCTTC
TRBV2	TRBJ1-6	NA	NA	CASSPGHLNSPLHF	TGTGCCAGCAGCCCGGGACACCTAAATTCACCCCTCCACTTT
TRBV6-6	TRBJ1-2	NA	TRBD1	CASRTGTGVGYTF	TGTGCCAGCAGAACAGGGACAGGGGTAGGCTACACCTTC
TRBV30	TRBJ1-2	NA	NA	CAWSVTGWGYTF	TGTGCCTGGAGTGTAACGGGCTGGGGCTACACCTTC
TRBV29-1	TRBJ2-3	NA	NA	CSALGHLSTDTQYF	TGCAGCGCTTTAGGCCACCTTAGCACAGATACGCAGTATTTT
TRBV10-3	TRBJ2-7	NA	NA	CAISGLDEQYF	TGTGCCATCAGTGGCCTGGACGAGCAGTACTTC
TRBV5-6	TRBJ2-4	NA	NA	CASSLRGLAKNIQYF	TGTGCCAGCAGCTTGAGGGGATTAGCCAAAAACATTCAGTACTTC
TRBV11-3	TRBJ2-2	NA	TRBD1	CASSYTGTGTGELFF	TGTGCCAGCAGCTATACCGGGACAGGGACCGGGGAGCTGTTTTTT